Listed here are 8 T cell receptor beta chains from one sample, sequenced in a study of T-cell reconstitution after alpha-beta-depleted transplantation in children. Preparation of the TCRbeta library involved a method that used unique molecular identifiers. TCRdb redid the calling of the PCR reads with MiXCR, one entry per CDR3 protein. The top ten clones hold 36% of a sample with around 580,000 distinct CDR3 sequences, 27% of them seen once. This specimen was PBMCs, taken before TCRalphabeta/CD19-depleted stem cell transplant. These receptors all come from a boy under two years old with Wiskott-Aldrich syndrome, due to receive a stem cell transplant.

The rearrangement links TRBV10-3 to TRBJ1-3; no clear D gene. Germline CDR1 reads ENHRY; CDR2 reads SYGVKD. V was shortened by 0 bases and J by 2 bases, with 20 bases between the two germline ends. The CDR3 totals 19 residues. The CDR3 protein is CAISESALRVGLAGNTIYF. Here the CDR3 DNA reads TGTGCCATCAGTGAGTCCGCCCTGCGGGTTGGATTGGCTGGAAACACCATATATTTT.

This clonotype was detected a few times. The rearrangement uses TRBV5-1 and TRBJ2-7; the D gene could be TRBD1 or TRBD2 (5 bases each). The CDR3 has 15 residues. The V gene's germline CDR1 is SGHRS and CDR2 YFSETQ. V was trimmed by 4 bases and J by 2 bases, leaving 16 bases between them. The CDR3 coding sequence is TGCGCCAGCAGCGCATACCGGGACGGAGCCTACGAGCAGTACTTC. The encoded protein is CASSAYRDGAYEQYF. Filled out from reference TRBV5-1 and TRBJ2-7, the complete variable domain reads KAGVTQTPRYLIKTRGQQVTLSCSPISGHRSVSWYQQTPGQGLQFLFEYFSETQRNKGNFPGRFSGRQFSNSRSEMNVSTLELGDSALYLCASSAYRDGAYEQYFGPGTRLTVT.

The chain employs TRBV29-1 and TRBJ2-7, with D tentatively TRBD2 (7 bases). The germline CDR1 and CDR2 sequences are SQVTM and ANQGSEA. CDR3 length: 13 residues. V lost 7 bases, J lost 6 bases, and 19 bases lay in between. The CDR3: CSAKRGAGGEQYF. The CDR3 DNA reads TGCAGCGCAAAACGGGGGGCGGGTGGCGAGCAGTACTTC.

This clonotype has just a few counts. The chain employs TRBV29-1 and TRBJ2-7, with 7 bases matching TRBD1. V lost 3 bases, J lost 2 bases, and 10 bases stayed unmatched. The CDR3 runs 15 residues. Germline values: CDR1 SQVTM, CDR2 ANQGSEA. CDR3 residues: CSVDGARDSPYEQYF. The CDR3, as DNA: TGCAGCGTTGATGGCGCCCGGGACAGTCCCTACGAGCAGTACTTC.

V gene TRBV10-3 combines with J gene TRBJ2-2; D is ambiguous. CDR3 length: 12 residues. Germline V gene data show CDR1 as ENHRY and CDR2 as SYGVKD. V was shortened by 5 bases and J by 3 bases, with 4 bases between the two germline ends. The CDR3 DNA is TGTGCCATCAGTTTCGACACCGGGGAGCTGTTTTTT. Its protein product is CAISFDTGELFF.

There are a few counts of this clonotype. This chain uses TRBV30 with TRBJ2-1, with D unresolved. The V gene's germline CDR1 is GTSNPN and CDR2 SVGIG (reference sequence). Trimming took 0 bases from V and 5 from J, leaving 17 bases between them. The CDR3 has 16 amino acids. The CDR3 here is CAWSVNLLARDNEQFF. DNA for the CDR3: TGTGCCTGGAGTGTAAATCTCTTGGCTAGAGACAATGAGCAGTTCTTC.

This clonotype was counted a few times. CDR3 loop: CASKRTPTDTQYF. The CDR3 DNA is TGTGCCAGCAAGAGGACCCCAACAGATACGCAGTATTTT. The rearrangement joins TRBV27 to TRBJ2-3; D is unclear. The germline CDR1 and CDR2 sequences are MNHEY and SMNVEV (reference sequence). V was trimmed by 7 bases and J by 3 bases, leaving 11 bases between them. This CDR3 is built from 13 residues.

The CDR3 reads CASSYWRSETQYF. Here the CDR3 DNA reads TGTGCCAGCAGTTACTGGAGGAGTGAGACCCAGTACTTC. This chain joins TRBV6-6 and TRBJ2-5; perhaps TRBD2 as D (5 bases). The CDR3 loop spans 13 amino acids. From germline, CDR1 is MNHNY and CDR2 SVGAGI (reference sequence). Trimming removed 1 base from V and 5 bases from J, with 8 bases in between.